Listed below are T cell receptor beta chains from one sample, sequenced in a study of quantifying T cell responses using KT2 cells. TCRdb reprocessed the UMI-ligation and nested PCR reads with MiXCR, giving one entry per CDR3 protein. The sample yields 42,000 or so distinct CDR3 sequences, over 15% seen once. Sequencing input: PBMCs spiked with cells of the T cell clone KT2. The receptor source for this set is a human donor. Both conserved end residues are part of each CDR3. Each record gives: clone size, D gene, J gene, V gene, CDR3 protein, CDR3 DNA. A D gene is named only where the DNA matches it firmly. Not all rows give a size; the values are once, few, many and, for expanded clones, a class.

abundance: few; d_gene: -; j_gene: TRBJ1-2; v_gene: TRBV7-9; CDR3aa: CASSLVWGENNGYTF; CDR3nt: TGTGCCAGCAGCCTCGTATGGGGTGAGAATAATGGCTACACCTTC
abundance: -; d_gene: -; j_gene: TRBJ2-6; v_gene: TRBV6-2/TRBV6-3; CDR3aa: CASSYSSRGANVLTF; CDR3nt: TGTGCCAGCAGTTATTCGTCCCGTGGGGCCAACGTCCTGACTTTC
abundance: -; d_gene: -; j_gene: TRBJ1-2; v_gene: TRBV29-1; CDR3aa: CSVWTPTYGYNF; CDR3nt: TGCAGCGTTTGGACCCCTACCTATGGCTACAACTTC
abundance: many; d_gene: -; j_gene: TRBJ2-7; v_gene: TRBV12-3/TRBV12-4; CDR3aa: CASSPWGNPYEQYF; CDR3nt: TGTGCCAGCAGCCCCTGGGGGAACCCCTACGAGCAGTACTTC
abundance: -; d_gene: TRBD2; j_gene: TRBJ2-3; v_gene: TRBV5-1; CDR3aa: CASSLGHASGVNTDTQYF; CDR3nt: TGCGCCAGCAGCTTGGGCCATGCTAGCGGGGTAAACACAGATACGCAGTATTTT
abundance: many; d_gene: -; j_gene: TRBJ2-7; v_gene: TRBV10-3; CDR3aa: CAISESGQNYEQYF; CDR3nt: TGTGCCATCAGTGAGTCCGGACAGAACTACGAGCAGTACTTC
abundance: -; d_gene: -; j_gene: TRBJ2-7; v_gene: TRBV4-3; CDR3aa: CASSQFRKSYEQYF; CDR3nt: TGCGCCAGCAGCCAATTTCGGAAGTCCTACGAGCAGTACTTC
abundance: many; d_gene: TRBD1; j_gene: TRBJ1-6; v_gene: TRBV20-1; CDR3aa: CSALQGGPANSPLHF; CDR3nt: TGCAGTGCTCTTCAAGGGGGCCCAGCGAATTCACCCCTCCACTTT
abundance: few; d_gene: -; j_gene: TRBJ2-7; v_gene: TRBV5-1; CDR3aa: CASSPMAGSSYEQYF; CDR3nt: TGCGCCAGCAGTCCCATGGCAGGGAGCTCCTACGAGCAGTACTTC
abundance: -; d_gene: -; j_gene: TRBJ2-2; v_gene: TRBV5-1; CDR3aa: CASSLMGDGDTGELFF; CDR3nt: TGCGCCAGCAGCTTGATGGGCGACGGGGACACCGGGGAGCTGTTTTTT
abundance: -; d_gene: -; j_gene: TRBJ1-5; v_gene: TRBV5-1; CDR3aa: CSSSVDGDQPQHF; CDR3nt: TGCTCCAGCAGCGTGGACGGTGATCAGCCCCAGCATTTT
abundance: few; d_gene: -; j_gene: TRBJ2-5; v_gene: TRBV6-5; CDR3aa: CASRPLRRETQYF; CDR3nt: TGTGCCAGCCGTCCACTGAGGCGGGAGACCCAGTACTTC
abundance: few; d_gene: -; j_gene: TRBJ1-1; v_gene: TRBV11-2; CDR3aa: CASSLVGSAFF; CDR3nt: TGTGCCAGCAGCTTGGTGGGGTCGGCTTTCTTT
abundance: -; d_gene: TRBD2; j_gene: TRBJ2-1; v_gene: TRBV5-4; CDR3aa: CASSRATSGRGMGKQFF; CDR3nt: TGTGCCAGCAGCAGAGCTACTAGCGGGAGGGGTATGGGGAAGCAGTTCTTC
abundance: -; d_gene: -; j_gene: TRBJ1-2; v_gene: TRBV29-1; CDR3aa: CSVEDRAGGPYGYTF; CDR3nt: TGCAGCGTTGAAGACCGCGCCGGGGGGCCCTATGGCTACACCTTC
abundance: few; d_gene: -; j_gene: TRBJ2-2; v_gene: TRBV12-5; CDR3aa: CASRGTHSNTGELFF; CDR3nt: TGTGCTAGTCGCGGGACACACAGTAACACCGGGGAGCTGTTTTTT
abundance: few; d_gene: -; j_gene: TRBJ1-5; v_gene: TRBV6-6; CDR3aa: CASSPGEGVQPQHF; CDR3nt: TGTGCCAGCAGCCCCGGGGAGGGGGTTCAGCCCCAGCATTTT
abundance: -; d_gene: -; j_gene: TRBJ1-1; v_gene: TRBV12-3/TRBV12-4; CDR3aa: CASNTGLAEAFF; CDR3nt: TGTGCCAGCAATACGGGACTGGCTGAAGCTTTCTTT
abundance: many; d_gene: -; j_gene: TRBJ2-1; v_gene: TRBV12-3/TRBV12-4; CDR3aa: CASSLGLGNEQFF; CDR3nt: TGTGCCAGCAGTTTAGGGCTAGGCAATGAGCAGTTCTTC
abundance: -; d_gene: TRBD1; j_gene: TRBJ1-2; v_gene: TRBV7-2; CDR3aa: CASSFPGTAGGYTF; CDR3nt: TGTGCCAGCAGCTTTCCTGGGACAGCGGGTGGCTACACCTTC
abundance: -; d_gene: -; j_gene: TRBJ2-7; v_gene: TRBV11-1; CDR3aa: CASSLAYEQYF; CDR3nt: TGTGCCAGCAGCTTAGCCTACGAGCAGTACTTC
abundance: many; d_gene: -; j_gene: TRBJ1-1; v_gene: TRBV4-3; CDR3aa: CASSQREGAEAFF; CDR3nt: TGCGCCAGCAGCCAGAGGGAAGGAGCTGAAGCTTTCTTT
abundance: -; d_gene: -; j_gene: TRBJ1-5; v_gene: TRBV12-3/TRBV12-4; CDR3aa: CASRLSGIYNQPQHF; CDR3nt: TGTGCCAGCAGGCTATCGGGGATCTACAATCAGCCCCAGCATTTT
abundance: -; d_gene: -; j_gene: TRBJ2-2; v_gene: TRBV9; CDR3aa: CASSAATGGESTGELFF; CDR3nt: TGTGCCAGCAGCGCCGCGACCGGCGGGGAATCCACCGGGGAGCTGTTTTTT
abundance: few; d_gene: TRBD1; j_gene: TRBJ1-1; v_gene: TRBV18; CDR3aa: CASSLGQLRAGTEAFF; CDR3nt: TGTGCCAGCTCACTGGGACAGCTACGAGCGGGGACTGAAGCTTTCTTT
abundance: many; d_gene: TRBD2; j_gene: TRBJ2-2; v_gene: TRBV7-2; CDR3aa: CASSRRGGGNTGELFF; CDR3nt: TGTGCCAGCAGCCGGCGCGGGGGGGGAAACACCGGGGAGCTGTTTTTT
abundance: -; d_gene: TRBD2; j_gene: TRBJ2-7; v_gene: TRBV11-3; CDR3aa: CASSGLAEEQYF; CDR3nt: TGTGCCAGCAGCGGACTAGCGGAAGAGCAGTACTTC
abundance: -; d_gene: TRBD2; j_gene: TRBJ2-7; v_gene: TRBV29-1; CDR3aa: CSVAAGGSYEQYF; CDR3nt: TGCAGCGTCGCAGCGGGGGGCTCCTACGAGCAGTACTTC
abundance: many; d_gene: -; j_gene: TRBJ2-1; v_gene: TRBV4-1; CDR3aa: CASSQGPRSEQFF; CDR3nt: TGCGCCAGCAGCCAAGGACCCCGGAGCGAGCAGTTCTTC
abundance: few; d_gene: -; j_gene: TRBJ2-7; v_gene: TRBV2; CDR3aa: CASRSIDSFLPSEQYF; CDR3nt: TGTGCCAGCAGATCCATAGACAGTTTTCTCCCCTCCGAGCAGTACTTC
abundance: -; d_gene: -; j_gene: TRBJ2-3; v_gene: TRBV27; CDR3aa: CASGRDFSTDTQYF; CDR3nt: TGTGCCAGCGGAAGGGATTTTAGCACAGATACGCAGTATTTT
abundance: many; d_gene: -; j_gene: TRBJ1-2; v_gene: TRBV20-1; CDR3aa: CSPSPNYGYTF; CDR3nt: TGCAGCCCCTCTCCTAACTATGGCTACACCTTC
abundance: few; d_gene: -; j_gene: TRBJ2-7; v_gene: TRBV29-1; CDR3aa: CSVDSGSSYEQYF; CDR3nt: TGCAGCGTTGACAGCGGTAGCTCCTACGAGCAGTACTTC
abundance: few; d_gene: -; j_gene: TRBJ2-1; v_gene: TRBV15; CDR3aa: CATSRDHPGGPYNEQFF; CDR3nt: TGTGCCACCAGCAGAGATCATCCCGGAGGACCCTACAATGAGCAGTTCTTC
abundance: -; d_gene: TRBD1; j_gene: TRBJ1-1; v_gene: TRBV9; CDR3aa: CASSVNRGTEAFF; CDR3nt: TGTGCCAGCAGCGTCAACAGGGGTACTGAAGCTTTCTTT
abundance: few; d_gene: TRBD1; j_gene: TRBJ1-3; v_gene: TRBV7-9; CDR3aa: CASSSRIQGAPGNTIYF; CDR3nt: TGTGCCAGCAGCTCGAGAATACAGGGGGCCCCGGGAAACACCATATATTTT
abundance: once; d_gene: -; j_gene: TRBJ1-4; v_gene: TRBV6-5; CDR3aa: CASSYEGGRNEKLFF; CDR3nt: TGTGCCAGCAGTTACGAAGGGGGGAGGAATGAAAAACTGTTTTTT